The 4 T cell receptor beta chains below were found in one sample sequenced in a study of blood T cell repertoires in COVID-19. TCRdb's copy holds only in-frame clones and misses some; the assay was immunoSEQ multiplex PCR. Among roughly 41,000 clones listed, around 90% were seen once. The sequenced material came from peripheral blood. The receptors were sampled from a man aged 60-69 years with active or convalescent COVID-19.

The CDR3 spells CASGGEALGMETQYF. In nucleotides, the CDR3 is TGTGCCAGCGGGGGGGAGGCTTTAGGAATGGAGACCCAGTACTTC. V usage is TRBV6-5 and J usage is TRBJ2-5, with 7 bases identical to TRBD2. The CDR3 runs to 15 residues. Germline CDR1 reads MNHEY; CDR2 reads SVGAGI. V gave up 8 bases and J gave up 5 bases; unmatched junction bases: 14.

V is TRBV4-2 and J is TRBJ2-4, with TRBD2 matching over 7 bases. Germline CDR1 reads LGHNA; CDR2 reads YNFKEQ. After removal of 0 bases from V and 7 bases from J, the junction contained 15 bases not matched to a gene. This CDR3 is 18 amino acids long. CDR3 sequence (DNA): TGTGCCAGCAGCCAAGAAATAGGGAGCGGGGAATCACGGAACATTCAGTACTTC. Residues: CASSQEIGSGESRNIQYF.

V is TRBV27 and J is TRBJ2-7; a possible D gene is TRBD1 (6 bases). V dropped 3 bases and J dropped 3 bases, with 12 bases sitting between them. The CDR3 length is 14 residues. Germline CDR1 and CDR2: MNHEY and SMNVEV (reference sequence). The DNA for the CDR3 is TGTGCCAGCAGTTTGGGCAGGGGTGGCTACGAGCAGTACTTC. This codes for CASSLGRGGYEQYF.

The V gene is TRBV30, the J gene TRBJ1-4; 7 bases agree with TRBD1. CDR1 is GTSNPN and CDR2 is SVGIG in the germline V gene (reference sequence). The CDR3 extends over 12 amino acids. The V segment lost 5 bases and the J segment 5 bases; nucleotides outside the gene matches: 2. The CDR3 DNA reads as TGTGCCTGGGGGACAGACAATGAAAAACTGTTTTTT. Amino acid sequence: CAWGTDNEKLFF.